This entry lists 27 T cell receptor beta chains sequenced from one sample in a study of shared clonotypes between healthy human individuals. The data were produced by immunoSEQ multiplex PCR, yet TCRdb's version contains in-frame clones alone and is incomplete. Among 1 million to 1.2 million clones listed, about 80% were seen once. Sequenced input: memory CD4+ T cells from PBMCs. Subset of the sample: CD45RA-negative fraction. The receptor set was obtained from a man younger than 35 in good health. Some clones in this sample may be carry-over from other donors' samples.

The chain's CDR3 is CASSEYGHEQYF. DNA of the CDR3: TGCGCCAGCAGTGAGTACGGACACGAGCAGTACTTC. V usage is TRBV10-1 and J usage is TRBJ2-7; no firm D call. V was pared by 1 base and J by 5 bases, with 6 bases between. CDR3 length: 12 residues. CDR1 and CDR2 (germline): WNHNN, SYGVQD (reference sequence).

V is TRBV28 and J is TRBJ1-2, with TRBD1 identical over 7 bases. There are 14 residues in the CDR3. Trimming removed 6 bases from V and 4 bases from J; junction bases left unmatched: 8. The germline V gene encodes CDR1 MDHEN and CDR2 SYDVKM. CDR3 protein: CASRPQGQRYGYTF. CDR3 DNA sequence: TGTGCCAGCAGGCCGCAGGGACAGCGCTATGGCTACACCTTC.

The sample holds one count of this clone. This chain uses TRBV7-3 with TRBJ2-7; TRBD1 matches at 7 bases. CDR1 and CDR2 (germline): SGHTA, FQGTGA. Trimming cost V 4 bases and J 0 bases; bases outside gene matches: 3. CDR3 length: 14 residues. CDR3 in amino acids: CASSSGTDSYEQYF. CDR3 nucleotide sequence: TGTGCCAGCAGCTCAGGGACAGACTCCTACGAGCAGTACTTC.

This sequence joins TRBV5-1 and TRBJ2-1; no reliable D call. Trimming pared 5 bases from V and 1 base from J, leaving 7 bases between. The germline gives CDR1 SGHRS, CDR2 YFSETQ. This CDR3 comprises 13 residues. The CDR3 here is CASRDTSYNEQFF. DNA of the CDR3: TGCGCCAGCAGGGATACTTCCTACAATGAGCAGTTCTTC. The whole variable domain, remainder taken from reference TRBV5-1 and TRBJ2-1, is KAGVTQTPRYLIKTRGQQVTLSCSPISGHRSVSWYQQTPGQGLQFLFEYFSETQRNKGNFPGRFSGRQFSNSRSEMNVSTLELGDSALYLCASRDTSYNEQFFGPGTRLTVL.

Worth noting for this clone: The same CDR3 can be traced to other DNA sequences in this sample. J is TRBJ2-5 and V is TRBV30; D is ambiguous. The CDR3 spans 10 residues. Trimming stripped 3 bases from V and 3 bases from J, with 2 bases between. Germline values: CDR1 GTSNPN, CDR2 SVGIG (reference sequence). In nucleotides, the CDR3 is TGTGCCTGGAGCGAAGAGACCCAGTACTTC. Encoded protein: CAWSEETQYF.

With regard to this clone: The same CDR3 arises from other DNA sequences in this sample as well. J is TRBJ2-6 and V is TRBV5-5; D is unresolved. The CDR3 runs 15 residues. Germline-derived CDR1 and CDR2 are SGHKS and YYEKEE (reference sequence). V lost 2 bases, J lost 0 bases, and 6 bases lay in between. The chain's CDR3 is CASSLVGSGANVLTF. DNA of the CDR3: TGTGCCAGCAGCTTAGTGGGCTCTGGGGCCAACGTCCTGACTTTC.

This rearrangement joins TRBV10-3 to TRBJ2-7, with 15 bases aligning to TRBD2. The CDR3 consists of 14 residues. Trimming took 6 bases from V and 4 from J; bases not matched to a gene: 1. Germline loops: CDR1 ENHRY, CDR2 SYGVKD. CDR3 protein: CAISGTSGGYEQYF. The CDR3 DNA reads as TGTGCCATCAGCGGGACTAGCGGGGGGTACGAGCAGTACTTC.

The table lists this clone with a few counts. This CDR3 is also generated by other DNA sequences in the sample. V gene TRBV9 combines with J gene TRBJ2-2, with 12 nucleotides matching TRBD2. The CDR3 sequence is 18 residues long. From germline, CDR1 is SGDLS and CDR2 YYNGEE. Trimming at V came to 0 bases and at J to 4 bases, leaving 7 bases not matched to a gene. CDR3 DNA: TGTGCCAGCAGCGTAGGGCTAGCGGGAGGGCCGGGCACCGGGGAGCTGTTTTTT. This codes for CASSVGLAGGPGTGELFF.

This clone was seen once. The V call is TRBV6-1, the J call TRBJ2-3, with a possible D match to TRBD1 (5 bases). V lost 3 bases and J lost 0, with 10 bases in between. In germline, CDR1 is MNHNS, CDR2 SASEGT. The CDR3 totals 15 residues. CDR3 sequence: CASSDGAASTDTQYF. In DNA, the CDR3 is TGTGCCAGCAGTGATGGGGCAGCTAGCACAGATACGCAGTATTTT.

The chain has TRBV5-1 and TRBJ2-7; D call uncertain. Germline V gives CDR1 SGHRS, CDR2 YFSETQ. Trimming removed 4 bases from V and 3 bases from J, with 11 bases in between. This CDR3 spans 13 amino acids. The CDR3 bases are TGCGCCAGCAGCCCAGAAGACCTCTACGAGCAGTACTTC. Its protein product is CASSPEDLYEQYF.

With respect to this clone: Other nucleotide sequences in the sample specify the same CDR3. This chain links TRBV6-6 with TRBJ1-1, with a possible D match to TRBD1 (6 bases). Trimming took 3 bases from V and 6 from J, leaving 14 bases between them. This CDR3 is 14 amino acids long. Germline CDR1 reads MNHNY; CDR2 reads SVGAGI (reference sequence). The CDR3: CASSYNQGSAEAFF. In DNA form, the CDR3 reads TGTGCCAGCAGTTATAATCAGGGGAGCGCTGAAGCTTTCTTT.

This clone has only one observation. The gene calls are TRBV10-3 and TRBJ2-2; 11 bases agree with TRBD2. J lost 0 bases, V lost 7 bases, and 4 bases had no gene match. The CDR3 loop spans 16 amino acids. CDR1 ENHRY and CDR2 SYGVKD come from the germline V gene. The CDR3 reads CAIKLAGGPNTGELFF. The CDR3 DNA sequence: TGTGCCATCAAGTTAGCGGGAGGGCCGAACACCGGGGAGCTGTTTTTT.

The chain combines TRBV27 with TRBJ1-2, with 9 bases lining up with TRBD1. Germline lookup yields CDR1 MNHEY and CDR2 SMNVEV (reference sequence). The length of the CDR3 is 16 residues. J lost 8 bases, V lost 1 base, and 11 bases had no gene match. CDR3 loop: CASSLYVRQGVRGYTF. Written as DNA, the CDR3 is TGTGCCAGCAGTTTATACGTTCGACAGGGGGTACGCGGCTACACCTTC.

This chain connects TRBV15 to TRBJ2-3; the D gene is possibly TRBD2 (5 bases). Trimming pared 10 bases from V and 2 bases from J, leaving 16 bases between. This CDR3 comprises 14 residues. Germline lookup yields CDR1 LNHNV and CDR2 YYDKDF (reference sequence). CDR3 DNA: TGTGCCATCAATAGTGGGAGTTCCACAGATACGCAGTATTTT. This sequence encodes CAINSGSSTDTQYF.

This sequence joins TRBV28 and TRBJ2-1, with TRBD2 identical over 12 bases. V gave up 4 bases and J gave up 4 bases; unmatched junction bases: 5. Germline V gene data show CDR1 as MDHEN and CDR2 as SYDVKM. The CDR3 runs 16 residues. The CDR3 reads CASSSQGLAGYNEQFF. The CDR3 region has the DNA TGTGCCAGCAGTTCTCAGGGACTAGCGGGTTACAATGAGCAGTTCTTC.

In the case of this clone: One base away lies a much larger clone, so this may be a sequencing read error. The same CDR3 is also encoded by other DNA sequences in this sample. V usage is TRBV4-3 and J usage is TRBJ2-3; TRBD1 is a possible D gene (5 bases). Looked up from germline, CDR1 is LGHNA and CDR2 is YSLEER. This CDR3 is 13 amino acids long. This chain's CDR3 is CASKETLGDTQYF. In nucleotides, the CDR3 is TGCGCCAGCAAGGAGACTCTAGGGGATACGCAGTACTTT.

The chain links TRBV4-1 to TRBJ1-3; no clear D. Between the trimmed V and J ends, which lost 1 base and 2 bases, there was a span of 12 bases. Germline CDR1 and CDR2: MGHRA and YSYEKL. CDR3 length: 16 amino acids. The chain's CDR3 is CASSQGGWGPGNTIYF. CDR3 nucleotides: TGCGCCAGCAGCCAAGGTGGGTGGGGTCCTGGAAACACCATATATTTT.

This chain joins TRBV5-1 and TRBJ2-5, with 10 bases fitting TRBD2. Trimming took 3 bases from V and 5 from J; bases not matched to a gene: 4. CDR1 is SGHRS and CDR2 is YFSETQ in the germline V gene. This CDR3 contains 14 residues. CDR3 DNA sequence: TGCGCCAGCAGCTCGGGACTAGCGACGGAGACCCAGTACTTC. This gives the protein CASSSGLATETQYF.

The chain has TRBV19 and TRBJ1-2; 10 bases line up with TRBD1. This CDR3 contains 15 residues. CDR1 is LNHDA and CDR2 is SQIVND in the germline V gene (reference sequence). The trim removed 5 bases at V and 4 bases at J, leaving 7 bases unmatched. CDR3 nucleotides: TGTGCCAGTAGTGTCGACAGGGGGCGCGTCTATGGCTACACCTTC. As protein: CASSVDRGRVYGYTF.

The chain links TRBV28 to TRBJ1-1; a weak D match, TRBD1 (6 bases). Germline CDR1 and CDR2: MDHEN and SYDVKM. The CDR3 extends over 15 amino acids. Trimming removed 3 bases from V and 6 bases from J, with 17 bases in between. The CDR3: CASSFRGFPKPEAFF. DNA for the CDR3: TGTGCCAGCAGTTTTAGGGGGTTCCCCAAACCTGAAGCTTTCTTT.

CDR3 DNA: TGTGCCAGCAGCTTGGGACAGGGAGAATACGAGCAGTACTTC. It is translated as CASSLGQGEYEQYF. The rearrangement uses TRBV11-2 and TRBJ2-7, with 9 bases fitting TRBD1. J gave up 4 bases and V 3 bases, and 4 bases lay outside the gene matches. Germline V gene sequence: CDR1 SGHAT, CDR2 FQNNGV. The CDR3 extends over 14 amino acids. The full variable domain, rest sourced from reference TRBV11-2 and TRBJ2-7, is EAGVAQSPRYKIIEKRQSVAFWCNPISGHATLYWYQQILGQGPKLLIQFQNNGVVDDSQLPKDRFSAERLKGVDSTLKIQPAKLEDSAVYLCASSLGQGEYEQYFGPGTRLTVT.

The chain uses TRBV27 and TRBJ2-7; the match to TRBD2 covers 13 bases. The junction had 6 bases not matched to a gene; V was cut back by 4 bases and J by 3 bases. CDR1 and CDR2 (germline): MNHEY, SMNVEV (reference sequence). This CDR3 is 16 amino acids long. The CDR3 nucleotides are TGTGCCAGCAGTTCCTTGACTAGCGGGAGGATCTACGAGCAGTACTTC. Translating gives CASSSLTSGRIYEQYF.

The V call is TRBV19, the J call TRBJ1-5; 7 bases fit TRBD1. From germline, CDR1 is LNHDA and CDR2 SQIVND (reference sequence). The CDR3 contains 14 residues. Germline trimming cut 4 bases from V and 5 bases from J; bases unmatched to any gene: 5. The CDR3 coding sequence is TGTGCCAGTAGTACAGGGGGTCACTATCAGCCCCAGCATTTT. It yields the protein CASSTGGHYQPQHF.

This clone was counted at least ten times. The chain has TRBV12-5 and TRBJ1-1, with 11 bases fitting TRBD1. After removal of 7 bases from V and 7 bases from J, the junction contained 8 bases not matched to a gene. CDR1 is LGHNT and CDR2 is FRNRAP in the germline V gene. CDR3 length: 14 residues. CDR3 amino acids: CASELGTGGGEAFF. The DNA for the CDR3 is TGTGCTAGTGAACTGGGGACAGGGGGAGGTGAAGCTTTCTTT.

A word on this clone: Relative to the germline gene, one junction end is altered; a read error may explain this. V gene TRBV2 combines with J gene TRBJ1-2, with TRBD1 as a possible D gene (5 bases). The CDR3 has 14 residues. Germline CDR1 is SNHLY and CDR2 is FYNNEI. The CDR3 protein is CASSEGQMLYGYTF. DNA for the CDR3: TGTGCCAGCAGCGAAGGACAAATGCTATATGGCTACACCTTC.

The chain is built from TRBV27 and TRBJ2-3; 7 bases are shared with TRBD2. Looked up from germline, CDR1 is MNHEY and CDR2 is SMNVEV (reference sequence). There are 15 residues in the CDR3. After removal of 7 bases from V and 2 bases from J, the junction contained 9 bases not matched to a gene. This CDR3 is CASKLGGGLTDTQYF. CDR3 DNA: TGTGCCAGCAAGCTGGGGGGAGGGCTCACAGATACGCAGTATTTT.

In DNA form, the CDR3 reads TGTGCCAGAAGAAATGGTGGCTACACCTTC. This translates into CARRNGGYTF. The chain joins TRBV30 to TRBJ1-2; D is unresolved. The CDR3 spans 10 residues. CDR1 GTSNPN and CDR2 SVGIG come from the germline V gene (reference sequence). The V gene lost 8 bases and the J gene lost 7 bases, with 11 bases spanning the gap.